The 17 T cell receptor beta chains below come from one sample, sequenced in a study of early T cells in non-severe SARS-CoV-2 infection. MiXCR, run by TCRdb on the 5' RACE reads, gives a single entry per CDR3 protein. The sample lists roughly 66,000 distinct CDR3 sequences, 8% to 9.5% seen once, with approximately 3% in the top ten. The sample consisted of whole blood. Receptors originate from an adult who was a healthcare worker with PCR-confirmed SARS-CoV-2 infection or an uninfected control (not recorded which).

This clonotype was observed a handful of times. J is TRBJ2-5 and V is TRBV7-2; D is unresolved. The ends were cut back, 1 base at V and 1 base at J, with 7 bases in the middle. CDR1 and CDR2 from the germline V gene are SGHTA and FQGNSA. The CDR3 runs 14 residues. The CDR3 bases are TGTGCCAGCAGCTTAGGTAGTGTCCAAGAGACCCAGTACTTC. This codes for CASSLGSVQETQYF. Full variable domain (rest looked up from reference TRBV7-2 and TRBJ2-5): GAGVSQSPSNKVTEKGKDVELRCDPISGHTALYWYRQSLGQGLEFLIYFQGNSAPDKSGLPSDRFSAERTGGSVSTLTIQRTQQEDSAVYLCASSLGSVQETQYFGPGTRLLVL.

This chain connects TRBV7-3 to TRBJ2-1; 8 bases are shared with TRBD2. Germline trimming cut 5 bases from V and 7 bases from J; bases unmatched to any gene: 7. Germline assignment: CDR1 SGHTA and CDR2 FQGTGA. This CDR3 has 14 residues. For the CDR3, the DNA is TGTGCCAGCAGCCCCGGGAGGGAGAAGAATGAGCAGTTCTTC. This encodes CASSPGREKNEQFF.

The V call is TRBV19, the J call TRBJ2-2; weak D call: TRBD1 (5 bases). The CDR3 is 13 residues long. V was clipped by 7 bases and J by 5 bases, with 11 bases between them. Germline V gene data show CDR1 as LNHDA and CDR2 as SQIVND (reference sequence). The CDR3 reads CASKGRQTGELFF. CDR3 in DNA: TGTGCCAGTAAGGGGCGCCAGACCGGGGAGCTGTTTTTT.

This clonotype has only a few counts. The chain uses TRBV20-1 and TRBJ1-4; a weak D match, TRBD1 (6 bases). In germline, CDR1 is DFQATT, CDR2 SNEGSKA (reference sequence). CDR3 length: 13 residues. Trimming removed 6 bases from V and 5 bases from J, with 13 bases in between. CDR3 sequence: CSARDIRNEKLFF. The CDR3 DNA reads TGCAGTGCCCGGGACATACGAAATGAAAAACTGTTTTTT.

This clonotype came up a few times. The genes are TRBV7-3 and TRBJ2-1; TRBD2 aligns across 11 bases. The CDR3 covers 16 residues. Per the germline V gene, CDR1 is SGHTA and CDR2 is FQGTGA. J lost 14 bases, V lost 1 base, and 13 bases had no gene match. The CDR3 nucleotides read TGTGCCAGCAGCTTAAATGGGAATGAGGCTAGCGGGAGGAAGTTCTTC. Translation gives CASSLNGNEASGRKFF. Looking up the rest from reference TRBV7-3 and TRBJ2-1 gives the full variable domain: GAGVSQTPSNKVTEKGKYVELRCDPISGHTALYWYRQSLGQGPEFLIYFQGTGAADDSGLPNDRFFAVRPEGSVSTLKIQRTERGDSAVYLCASSLNGNEASGRKFFGPGTRLTVL.

This clonotype was detected many times. The rearrangement joins TRBV6-2 or TRBV6-3 to TRBJ2-1; 14 nucleotides match TRBD2. This CDR3 has 14 amino acids. The V gene's germline CDR1 is MNHEY and CDR2 SVGEGT. The ends lost 7 bases at V and 9 bases at J; junction bases unmatched: 5. For the CDR3, the DNA is TGTGCCAGCATGGGACTAGCGGGAGTAAGTGAGCAGTTCTTC. Protein sequence: CASMGLAGVSEQFF.

This clonotype was detected many times. The chain has TRBV13 and TRBJ1-2, with 8 bases fitting TRBD1. V shed 5 bases and J 8 bases; nucleotides not matched to a gene: 10. In germline, CDR1 is PRHDT, CDR2 FYEKMQ (reference sequence). The CDR3 runs 14 residues. The CDR3 loop reads CASSRWTGNDGYTF. DNA of the CDR3: TGTGCCAGCAGCCGATGGACAGGGAATGACGGCTACACCTTC.

The chain employs TRBV20-1 and TRBJ1-5; unclear D gene. V was clipped by 3 bases and J by 2 bases, with 11 bases between them. This CDR3 spans 14 amino acids. The germline V gene encodes CDR1 DFQATT and CDR2 SNEGSKA (reference sequence). CDR3 residues: CSARGFFGNQPQHF. CDR3 nucleotide sequence: TGCAGTGCTAGGGGGTTTTTTGGCAATCAGCCCCAGCATTTT.

This clonotype has just a few counts. The V gene is TRBV9, the J gene TRBJ2-2; D ambiguous. The V gene lost 5 bases and the J gene lost 1 base, with 9 bases spanning the gap. CDR3 length: 14 residues. Germline-derived CDR1 and CDR2 are SGDLS and YYNGEE. The CDR3 is CASSVAVNTGELFF. The CDR3 DNA sequence: TGTGCCAGCAGTGTCGCGGTGAACACCGGGGAGCTGTTTTTT.

This clonotype was observed a few times. V usage is TRBV7-8 and J usage is TRBJ1-2; D remains ambiguous. V was shortened by 4 bases and J by 8 bases, with 17 bases between the two germline ends. Germline V lookup: CDR1 SGHVS, CDR2 FQNEAQ. The CDR3 consists of 14 residues. The CDR3 sequence: CASSSDPRVVGYTF. In nucleotides, the CDR3 is TGTGCCAGCAGCTCGGACCCCCGCGTGGTCGGCTACACCTTC.

This clonotype was counted between two and nine times. This CDR3 is CASSLDGTGRIYEQYF. The DNA for the CDR3 is TGTGCCAGCAGCTTGGACGGGACAGGGAGAATCTACGAGCAGTACTTC. The chain joins TRBV5-5 to TRBJ2-7; the match to TRBD1 covers 9 bases. Germline V lookup: CDR1 SGHKS, CDR2 YYEKEE (reference sequence). J lost 3 bases, V lost 0 bases, and 7 bases had no gene match. The CDR3 loop spans 16 amino acids.

This chain uses TRBV7-2 with TRBJ1-5; D is ambiguous. Per germline, CDR1 SGHTA and CDR2 FQGNSA. The V and J ends lost 3 bases and 3 bases respectively, with 6 bases between them. The CDR3 runs to 13 residues. CDR3 nucleotides: TGTGCCAGCAGCTTCGGGGTCAATCAGCCCCAGCATTTT. Its translation: CASSFGVNQPQHF.

The chain employs TRBV12-3 or TRBV12-4 and TRBJ2-1, with a tentative D call TRBD2 (5 bases). V was trimmed by 6 bases and J by 3 bases, leaving 24 bases between them. The CDR3 runs 18 residues. The CDR3 spells CASRSSAPRASIYNEQFF. The DNA of the CDR3 is TGTGCCAGCAGATCCTCAGCTCCGCGGGCGTCAATCTACAATGAGCAGTTCTTC.

This clonotype was seen repeatedly, ten times or more. The chain recombines TRBV20-1 with TRBJ2-1; perhaps D is TRBD1 or TRBD2 (6 bases each). The CDR3 consists of 16 residues. Looked up from germline, CDR1 is DFQATT and CDR2 is SNEGSKA (reference sequence). V dropped 5 bases and J dropped 7 bases, with 24 bases sitting between them. The CDR3 DNA reads TGCAGTGCTGAGGGGGGCAGCCGCGGGGTGAGGAATGAGCAGTTCTTC. Its protein product is CSAEGGSRGVRNEQFF.

This sequence joins TRBV3-2 and TRBJ2-5; the D call of TRBD2 is as the table states it, not checked on the DNA. TRBV3-2 is termed a pseudogene. The CDR3 loop spans 19 amino acids. The CDR3 reads CASSQSWTSGVDTQETQYF. CDR3 coding DNA: TGTGCCAGCAGCCAGAGTTGGACTAGCGGAGTGGATACCCAAGAGACCCAGTACTTC.

This clonotype was seen at least ten times. CDR3 nucleotides: TGTGCCAGCAGCGCCCCCCCAGGGTCCAACGTCCTGACTTTC. This sequence encodes CASSAPPGSNVLTF. The V call is TRBV7-9, the J call TRBJ2-6; TRBD1 is a possible D gene (5 bases). The V and J ends lost 5 bases and 8 bases respectively, with 13 bases between them. The V gene's germline CDR1 is SEHNR and CDR2 FQNEAQ (reference sequence). CDR3 length: 14 amino acids. The full variable domain, with the rest looked up from reference TRBV7-9 and TRBJ2-6, is DTGVSQNPRHKITKRGQNVTFRCDPISEHNRLYWYRQTLGQGPEFLTYFQNEAQLEKSRLLSDRFSAERPKGSFSTLEIQRTEQGDSAMYLCASSAPPGSNVLTFGAGSRLTVL.

This clonotype appeared a few times. The chain joins TRBV20-1 to TRBJ2-1, with D perhaps TRBD2 (5 bases). CDR1 is DFQATT and CDR2 is SNEGSKA in the germline V gene (reference sequence). This CDR3 comprises 12 residues. The V end lost 2 bases, the J end lost 9 bases, and 11 bases lay between the germline ends. The CDR3 spells CSARREGGEQFF. Here the CDR3 DNA reads TGCAGTGCTAGACGGGAAGGCGGTGAGCAGTTCTTC.